Sequencing of this T cell receptor (beta chain) was carried out in a study of cytomegalovirus exposure and HLA in healthy donors. General study findings and limits: Later on, analysis showed that most CMV-associated TCR beta chains appeared to be HLA-restricted. In vitro assays verified that three CMV-associated chains recognized CMV antigens specifically. Later, an analysis found that common viral pathogens appeared to be linked with several of the most significant clusters.

It was with 60 Vbeta and 13 Jbeta primers that the PCR ran. The table came from immunoSEQ multiplex PCR; TCRdb's copy has only in-frame clones and leaves some out. Of 95,000 to 110,000 clones listed, 77% are singletons. On this clone: Its antigen remains unknown.

The sequenced sample was PBMCs. This sequence was found in a male donor in good health and CMV-seronegative.

CDR3 loop: CASSYPGLGGNTIYF. The CDR3 DNA is TGTGCCAGCAGCTATCCAGGACTAGGTGGAAACACCATATATTTT. This rearrangement joins TRBV7-9 to TRBJ2-2; D not resolved. Gene TRBJ1-3 matches the end of the DNA better, so the J call may be wrong. The CDR3 extends over 15 amino acids. Germline V lookup: CDR1 SEHNR, CDR2 FQNEAQ (reference sequence).